This T cell receptor beta chain was found in a study of T-cell memory formation after mild COVID-19. Study-level results: A second wave of clones peaked on day 37, and their SARS-CoV-2 specificity went unconfirmed. The main location of contracting CD4+ clones was CM and EM, and that of contracting CD8+ clones was EMRA.

V gave up 4 bases and J gave up 2 bases; unmatched junction bases: 6. This CDR3 has 14 amino acids. The germline gives CDR1 SGHRS, CDR2 YFSETQ. In this sample, this clonotype turned up a few times. Its antigen is not identified. TCRdb independently ran MiXCR on the 5' RACE reads; one entry per CDR3 protein. This sample has over 350,000 distinct CDR3 sequences, with around 24% found just once. The sample comprised PBMCs or a T cell subset sorted from them (not recorded which). V and J are TRBV5-1 and TRBJ2-7; 7 bases line up with TRBD1. The sequence came from an adult woman who had mild COVID-19 (a few samples of this study predate the infection). Cell type and time point are not known. CDR3 DNA sequence: TGCGCCAGCAGCACCGGACAGGCCCCCTACGAGCAGTACTTC. It codes for CASSTGQAPYEQYF.